This T cell receptor beta chain was identified during a study of graft-versus-host responses after intestinal transplantation. Clones were read by immunoSEQ multiplex PCR, and TCRdb kept only the in-frame ones, dropping some. This sample has approximately 9,800 clones, with roughly 38% found just once. Plated together were around 200,000 CFSE-labeled responder cells and around 200,000 irradiated, violet-dye-labeled stimulator cells. Responder cells that were proliferating and CFSE-low, both CD3+CD4+ and CD3+CD8+, were sorted after the reaction. This receptor was obtained from a human patient who received an intestinal transplant. Sequenced material: alloreactive CD8+ T cells from a mixed lymphocyte reaction culture, taken before intestinal transplant. Subset in this sample: CFSE-low proliferating T cells sorted from approximately six-day pre-transplant mixed lymphocyte reaction (GvH or HvG direction).

CDR3 nucleotide sequence: TGTGCCAGCAGCTCCGGGGGGGCCAATGAGCAGTTCTTC. Amino acids: CASSSGGANEQFF. The chain uses TRBV11-1 and TRBJ2-1, with 8 positions matching TRBD2. CDR1 is SGHAT and CDR2 is FQDESV in the germline V gene (reference sequence). The trim removed 4 bases at V and 6 bases at J, leaving 2 bases unmatched. This CDR3 comprises 13 residues.